This T cell receptor (beta chain) was retrieved from a study of T-cell memory formation after mild COVID-19. Points from the study as a whole: Pre-infection memory carried some responding clones, suggesting that cross-reactive memory joined.

MiXCR was run by TCRdb on the 5' RACE reads, yielding one entry per CDR3 protein. The table shows around 200,000 distinct CDR3 sequences, with around 18% occurring only once. V gave up 5 bases and J gave up 9 bases; unmatched junction bases: 7. CDR3 length equals 13 residues. Germline V lookup: CDR1 MNHNS, CDR2 SASEGT. Comments on this clonotype: Its target is not known.

Specimen: PBMCs or a T cell subset sorted from them (not recorded which). This clonotype was sampled from a man between 18 and 29 years old who had mild COVID-19 (a few samples of this study predate the infection). Cell type and time point are not known. The chain joins TRBV6-1 to TRBJ2-1, with TRBD2 identical over 7 bases. The CDR3 spells CASSRRTSPEQFF. The CDR3 DNA sequence: TGTGCCAGCAGTAGGAGGACTAGTCCTGAGCAGTTCTTC.